This TCR beta chain stems from a study of blood T cell repertoires in COVID-19. Sequencing was performed with immunoSEQ multiplex PCR; in TCRdb, only in-frame clones are kept and a portion is missing. The sample includes 35,000 to 45,000 clones, about 91% of them seen just once. From germline, CDR1 is LGHDT and CDR2 YNNKEL (reference sequence). The V end was cut by 1 base, the J end by 1 base, with 32 bases between. This CDR3 region has 23 residues. This chain uses TRBV3-1 (or the pseudogene TRBV3-2) with TRBJ2-1; D perhaps matches TRBD2 (6 bases). The sequenced sample was peripheral blood. This receptor was obtained from a human donor in a cohort sampled during active COVID-19. In DNA form, the CDR3 reads TGTGCCAGCAGCCAAGTAGTTCGCGCGCGTAGACCCTTCTCTAGCGAGTCCTACAATGAGCAGTTCTTC. Protein sequence: CASSQVVRARRPFSSESYNEQFF.